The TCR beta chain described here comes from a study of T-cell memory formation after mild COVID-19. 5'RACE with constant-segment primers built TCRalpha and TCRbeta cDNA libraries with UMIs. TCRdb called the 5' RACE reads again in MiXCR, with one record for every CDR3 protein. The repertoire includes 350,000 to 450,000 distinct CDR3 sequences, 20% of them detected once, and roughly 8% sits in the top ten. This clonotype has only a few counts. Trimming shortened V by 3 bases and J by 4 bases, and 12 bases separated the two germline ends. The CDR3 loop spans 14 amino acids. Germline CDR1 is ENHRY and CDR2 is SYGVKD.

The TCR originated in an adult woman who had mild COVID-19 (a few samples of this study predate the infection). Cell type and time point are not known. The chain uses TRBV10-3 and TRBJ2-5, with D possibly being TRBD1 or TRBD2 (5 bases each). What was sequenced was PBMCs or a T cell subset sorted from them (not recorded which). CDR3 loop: CAISDFGTRETQYF. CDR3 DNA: TGTGCCATCAGTGACTTTGGGACCCGAGAGACCCAGTACTTC.